These 11 T cell receptor beta chains came from one sample sequenced in a study of Graves' ophthalmopathy and Graves' hyperthyroidism. As the template, RNA transcripts were used to amplify TCR beta CDR3 regions. After a first-round RT-PCR with HTBI primers, a second-round multiplex PCR was run. TCRdb fed the multiplex PCR reads into MiXCR, producing one record per CDR3 protein. The top ten clones hold 9.1% of a sample with 210,000 or so distinct CDR3 sequences, under 30% of them seen once. The material sequenced was peripheral blood. Receptors originate from a man aged 50-59 years with Graves' ophthalmopathy.

The table lists this clonotype with a count of one. This sequence joins TRBV25-1 and TRBJ2-5, with 9 positions matching TRBD1. V was clipped by 3 bases and J by 3 bases; unmatched bases: 8. CDR1 is MGHDK and CDR2 is SYGVNS in the germline V gene. The CDR3 length is 16 residues. The CDR3 sequence: CASSEGRRTGEETQYF. For the CDR3, the DNA is TGTGCCAGCAGTGAGGGGCGGCGGACAGGGGAAGAGACCCAGTACTTC.

This clonotype came up many times. The rearrangement uses TRBV28 and TRBJ1-6, with no clear D. From germline, CDR1 is MDHEN and CDR2 SYDVKM. The V and J ends lost 6 bases and 8 bases respectively, with 14 bases between them. The CDR3 extends over 14 amino acids. The CDR3 is CASRQRQEYSPLHF. The CDR3 DNA follows: TGTGCCAGCAGACAAAGGCAGGAGTATTCACCCCTCCACTTT.

CDR3 loop: CASRPLSNLEAFF. The CDR3 DNA reads TGTGCCAGCAGACCACTTTCGAATCTTGAAGCTTTCTTT. The rearrangement links TRBV27 to TRBJ1-1; D not certain. The CDR3 is 13 amino acids. Germline values: CDR1 MNHEY, CDR2 SMNVEV (reference sequence). V was pared by 6 bases and J by 7 bases, with 15 bases between.

This sequence joins TRBV12-3 or TRBV12-4 and TRBJ2-5; 7 bases match TRBD1. This CDR3 is built from 15 residues. The V and J ends lost 0 bases and 5 bases, in that order; junction bases with no gene match: 6. As DNA, the CDR3 is TGTGCCAGCAGTTTAGCAGGGGGCAAAGGGGAGACCCAGTACTTC. Protein sequence: CASSLAGGKGETQYF.

Many counts were recorded for this clonotype. CDR3 sequence (DNA): TGTGCCACCAGTGACCCCGGGAGCAGGGGGACCAACTATGGCTACACCTTC. Protein: CATSDPGSRGTNYGYTF. The rearrangement links TRBV24-1 to TRBJ1-2; TRBD1 aligns across 7 bases. The CDR3 contains 17 residues. The germline gives CDR1 KGHDR, CDR2 SFDVKD. J gave up 2 bases and V 4 bases, and 12 bases lay outside the gene matches.

This clonotype was observed at least ten times. The genes are TRBV3-1 and TRBJ1-2; no firm D call. Germline loops: CDR1 LGHDT, CDR2 YNNKEL (reference sequence). Between the trimmed V and J ends, which lost 0 bases and 7 bases, there was a span of 3 bases. The CDR3 totals 11 residues. CDR3 in amino acids: CASSQDRGYTF. CDR3 in DNA: TGTGCCAGCAGCCAAGATCGTGGCTACACCTTC.

Many counts were recorded for this clonotype. V gene TRBV12-3 or TRBV12-4 combines with J gene TRBJ1-5, with TRBD1 matching 10 bases. This CDR3 spans 16 amino acids. V gave up 6 bases and J gave up 6 bases; unmatched junction bases: 11. The CDR3 here is CASSPWDRGTGQPQHF. The CDR3 region has the DNA TGTGCCAGCAGCCCATGGGACAGGGGTACGGGTCAGCCCCAGCATTTT.

J is TRBJ2-7 and V is TRBV6-2 or TRBV6-3; D remains unclear. The germline V gene encodes CDR1 MNHEY and CDR2 SVGEGT. Trimming removed 6 bases at V and 5 bases at J, with 14 bases between. The CDR3 covers 13 residues. For the CDR3, the DNA is TGTGCCAGCAGCCCTCTCCCCCGGGACGAGCAGTACTTC. It codes for CASSPLPRDEQYF.

V and J are TRBV7-9 and TRBJ2-7; 15 bases map to TRBD2. The CDR3 totals 14 residues. Germline V gene lookup returns CDR1 SEHNR and CDR2 FQNEAQ (reference sequence). The trim removed 7 bases at V and 6 bases at J, leaving 4 bases unmatched. The CDR3 DNA follows: TGTGCCAGCACTGAGGGACTAGCGGGAGGCGAGCAGTACTTC. Translation: CASTEGLAGGEQYF.

This chain uses TRBV6-2 or TRBV6-3 with TRBJ2-7; possible D gene TRBD1, 6 bases. With 0 bases removed from V and 1 base from J, the gap between germline ends came to 19 bases. In germline, CDR1 is MNHEY, CDR2 SVGEGT. The length of the CDR3 is 18 residues. This CDR3 reads CASSYSKGQGTRSYEQYF. The CDR3 coding sequence is TGTGCCAGCAGTTACTCGAAGGGACAAGGTACAAGATCCTACGAGCAGTACTTC.

The CDR3 DNA is TGTGCCAGCATGCTGACAGGGGGAAACGAGCAGTACTTC. This translates into CASMLTGGNEQYF. This chain links TRBV27 with TRBJ2-7; 9 nucleotides line up with TRBD1. The CDR3 length is 13 residues. Germline values: CDR1 MNHEY, CDR2 SMNVEV (reference sequence). After removal of 7 bases from V and 5 bases from J, the junction contained 6 bases not matched to a gene.